The clone carrying this T cell receptor beta chain has a handful of counts. Its antigen remains unknown. The data stem from a study of T-cell memory formation after mild COVID-19. At the level of the study: Each donor largely had its own TCR clusters. Study conclusions and caveats: The finding that pre-infection memory included some responding clones suggested that cross-reactive memory joined.

Constant-segment primers were used for 5'RACE, and the resulting TCR alpha and TCR beta cDNA libraries carried sample barcodes and UMIs. TCRdb recomputed calls from the 5' RACE reads with MiXCR, one row per CDR3 protein. The data show a few hundred thousand distinct CDR3 sequences, around a quarter seen once. Trimming cost V 0 bases and J 2 bases, with 11 bases left between them. The length of the CDR3 is 15 residues. CDR1 and CDR2 (germline): MGHRA, YSYEKL. The material sequenced was PBMCs or a T cell subset sorted from them (not recorded which). The sequence derives from an adult woman who had mild COVID-19 (a few samples of this study predate the infection). Cell type and time point are not known. The chain combines TRBV4-1 with TRBJ2-7; possibly TRBD1 for D (5 bases). Here the CDR3 DNA reads TGCGCCAGCAGCCAAGATTGGGGCCTACCCTACGAGCAGTACTTC. Its translation is CASSQDWGLPYEQYF.